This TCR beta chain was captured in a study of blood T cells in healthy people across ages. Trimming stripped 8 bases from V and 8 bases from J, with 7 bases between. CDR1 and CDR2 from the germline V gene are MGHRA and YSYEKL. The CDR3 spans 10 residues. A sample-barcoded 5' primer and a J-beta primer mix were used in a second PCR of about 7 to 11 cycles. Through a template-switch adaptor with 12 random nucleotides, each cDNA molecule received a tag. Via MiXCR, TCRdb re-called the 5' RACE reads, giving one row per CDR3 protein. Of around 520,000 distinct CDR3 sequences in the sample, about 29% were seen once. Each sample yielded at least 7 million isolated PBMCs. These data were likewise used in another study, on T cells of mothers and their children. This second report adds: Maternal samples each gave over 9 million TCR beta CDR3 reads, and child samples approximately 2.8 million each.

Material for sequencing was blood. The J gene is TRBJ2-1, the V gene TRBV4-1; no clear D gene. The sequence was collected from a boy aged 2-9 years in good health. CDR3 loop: CASAADEQFF. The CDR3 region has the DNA TGCGCCAGCGCGGCAGATGAGCAGTTCTTC.